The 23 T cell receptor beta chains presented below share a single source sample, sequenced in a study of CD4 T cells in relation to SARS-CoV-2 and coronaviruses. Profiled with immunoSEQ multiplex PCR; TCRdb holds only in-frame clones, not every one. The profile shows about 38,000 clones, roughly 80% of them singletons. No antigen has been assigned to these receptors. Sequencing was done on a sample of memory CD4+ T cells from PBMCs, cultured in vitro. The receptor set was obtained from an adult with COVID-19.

Here the CDR3 reads CAWSVVGTYEQYF. The CDR3 nucleotides are TGTGCCTGGAGTGTTGTGGGTACGTACGAGCAGTACTTC. The chain joins TRBV30 to TRBJ2-7; D is undetermined. Looked up from germline, CDR1 is GTSNPN and CDR2 is SVGIG (reference sequence). The V end was cut by 0 bases, the J end by 4 bases, with 10 bases between. The CDR3 loop spans 13 amino acids.

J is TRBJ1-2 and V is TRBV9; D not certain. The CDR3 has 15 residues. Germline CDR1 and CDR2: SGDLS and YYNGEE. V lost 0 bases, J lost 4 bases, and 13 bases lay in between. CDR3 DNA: TGTGCCAGCAGCGTAGAAGTCACAGCAGCCTATGGCTACACCTTC. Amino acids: CASSVEVTAAYGYTF. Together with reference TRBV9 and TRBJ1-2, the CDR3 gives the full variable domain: DSGVTQTPKHLITATGQRVTLRCSPRSGDLSVYWYQQSLDQGLQFLIQYYNGEERAKGNILERFSAQQFPDLHSELNLSSLELGDSALYFCASSVEVTAAYGYTFGSGTRLTVV.

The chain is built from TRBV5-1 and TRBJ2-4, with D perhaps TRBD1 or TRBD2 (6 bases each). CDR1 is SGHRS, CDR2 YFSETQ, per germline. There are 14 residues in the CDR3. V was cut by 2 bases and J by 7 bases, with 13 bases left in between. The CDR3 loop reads CASSLGGGENIQYF. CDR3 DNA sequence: TGCGCCAGCAGCTTAGGGGGAGGCGAGAACATTCAGTACTTC. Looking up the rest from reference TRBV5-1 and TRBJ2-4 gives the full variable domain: KAGVTQTPRYLIKTRGQQVTLSCSPISGHRSVSWYQQTPGQGLQFLFEYFSETQRNKGNFPGRFSGRQFSNSRSEMNVSTLELGDSALYLCASSLGGGENIQYFGAGTRLSVL.

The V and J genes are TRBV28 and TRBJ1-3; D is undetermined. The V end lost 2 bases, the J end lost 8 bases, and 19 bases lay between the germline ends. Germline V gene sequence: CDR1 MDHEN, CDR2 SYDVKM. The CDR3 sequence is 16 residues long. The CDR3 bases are TGTGCCAGCAGTTTACTGAGGACCAGTAAAGTGGACACCATATATTTT. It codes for CASSLLRTSKVDTIYF.

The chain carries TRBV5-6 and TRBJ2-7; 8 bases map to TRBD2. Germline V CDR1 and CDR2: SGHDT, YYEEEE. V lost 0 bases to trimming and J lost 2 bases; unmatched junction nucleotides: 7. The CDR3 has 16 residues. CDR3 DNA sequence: TGTGCCAGCAGCTTGGATCAGAATAGCGGGACCTACGAGCAGTACTTC. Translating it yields CASSLDQNSGTYEQYF.

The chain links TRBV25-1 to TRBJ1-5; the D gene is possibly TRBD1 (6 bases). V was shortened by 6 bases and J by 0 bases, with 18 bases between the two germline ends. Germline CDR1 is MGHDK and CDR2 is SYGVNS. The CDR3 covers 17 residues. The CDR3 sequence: CASSTTGTKYSNQPQHF. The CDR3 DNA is TGTGCCAGCAGCACCACCGGGACAAAATATAGCAATCAGCCCCAGCATTTT.

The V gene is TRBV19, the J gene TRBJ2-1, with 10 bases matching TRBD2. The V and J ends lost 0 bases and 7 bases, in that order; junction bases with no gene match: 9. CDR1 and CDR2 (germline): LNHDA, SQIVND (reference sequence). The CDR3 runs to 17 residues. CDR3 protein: CASSIDRLAGVRNEQFF. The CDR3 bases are TGTGCCAGTAGTATAGATCGGCTAGCGGGAGTTCGGAATGAGCAGTTCTTC. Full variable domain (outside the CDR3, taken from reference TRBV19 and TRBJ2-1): DGGITQSPKYLFRKEGQNVTLSCEQNLNHDAMYWYRQDPGQGLRLIYYSQIVNDFQKGDIAEGYSVSREKKESFPLTVTSAQKNPTAFYLCASSIDRLAGVRNEQFFGPGTRLTVL.

The CDR3 loop is CASRGQKETQYF. The CDR3 DNA sequence: TGTGCCAGCCGGGGACAGAAAGAGACCCAGTACTTC. This sequence joins TRBV2 and TRBJ2-5; 7 bases align to TRBD1. Germline V gene lookup returns CDR1 SNHLY and CDR2 FYNNEI. V was pared by 8 bases and J by 3 bases, with 3 bases of the junction left unmatched. The CDR3 consists of 12 residues.

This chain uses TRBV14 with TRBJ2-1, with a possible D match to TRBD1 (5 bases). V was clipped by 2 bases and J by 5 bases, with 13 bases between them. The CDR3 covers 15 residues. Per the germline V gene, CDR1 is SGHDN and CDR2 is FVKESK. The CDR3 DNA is TGTGCCAGCAGCCAACTATACCAGGGAAACAATGAGCAGTTCTTC. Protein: CASSQLYQGNNEQFF.

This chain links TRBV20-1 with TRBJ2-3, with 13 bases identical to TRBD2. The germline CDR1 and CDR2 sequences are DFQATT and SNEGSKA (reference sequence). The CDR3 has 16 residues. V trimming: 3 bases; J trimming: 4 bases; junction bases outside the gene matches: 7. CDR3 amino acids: CSASRGLAGVSDTQYF. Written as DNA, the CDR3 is TGCAGTGCTAGTCGCGGACTAGCGGGAGTGTCAGATACGCAGTATTTT.

In nucleotides, the CDR3 is TGCGCCAGCAAATGGACTAGCGGGAGCTACAATGAGCAGTTCTTC. It encodes CASKWTSGSYNEQFF. This rearrangement joins TRBV5-1 to TRBJ2-1, with 13 bases that match TRBD2. CDR3 length: 15 amino acids. The germline V gene encodes CDR1 SGHRS and CDR2 YFSETQ. V dropped 6 bases and J dropped 3; count of bases not matched to a gene: 3.

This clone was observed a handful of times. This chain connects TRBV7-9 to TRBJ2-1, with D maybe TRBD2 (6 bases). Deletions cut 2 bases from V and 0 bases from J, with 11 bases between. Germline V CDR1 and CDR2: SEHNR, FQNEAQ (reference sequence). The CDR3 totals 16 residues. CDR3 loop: CASSLYVGGSYNEQFF. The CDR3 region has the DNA TGTGCCAGCAGCTTATATGTGGGAGGCTCCTACAATGAGCAGTTCTTC. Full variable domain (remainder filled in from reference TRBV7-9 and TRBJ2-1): DTGVSQNPRHKITKRGQNVTFRCDPISEHNRLYWYRQTLGQGPEFLTYFQNEAQLEKSRLLSDRFSAERPKGSFSTLEIQRTEQGDSAMYLCASSLYVGGSYNEQFFGPGTRLTVL.

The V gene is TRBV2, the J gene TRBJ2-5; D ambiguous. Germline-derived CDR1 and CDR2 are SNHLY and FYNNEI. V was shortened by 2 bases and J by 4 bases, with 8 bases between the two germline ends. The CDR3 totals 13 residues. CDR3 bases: TGTGCCAGCAGTGAAAAACGGGCAGAGACCCAGTACTTC. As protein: CASSEKRAETQYF. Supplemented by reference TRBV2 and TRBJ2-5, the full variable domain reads EPEVTQTPSHQVTQMGQEVILRCVPISNHLYFYWYRQILGQKVEFLVSFYNNEISEKSEIFDDQFSVERPDGSNFTLKIRSTKLEDSAMYFCASSEKRAETQYFGPGTRLLVL.

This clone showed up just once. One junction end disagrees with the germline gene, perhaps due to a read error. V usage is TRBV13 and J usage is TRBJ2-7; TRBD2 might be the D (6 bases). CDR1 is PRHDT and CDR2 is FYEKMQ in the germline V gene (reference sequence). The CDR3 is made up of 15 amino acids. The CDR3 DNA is TGTGCCAGCAGCCTAGGGTCCGGGACTGCTTACGAGCAGTACTTC. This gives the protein CASSLGSGTAYEQYF.

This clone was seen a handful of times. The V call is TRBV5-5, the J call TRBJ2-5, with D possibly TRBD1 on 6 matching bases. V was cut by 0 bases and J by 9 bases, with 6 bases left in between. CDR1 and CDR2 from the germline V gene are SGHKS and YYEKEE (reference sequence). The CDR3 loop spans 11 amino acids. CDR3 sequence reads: CASSLEGAQYF. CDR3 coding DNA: TGTGCCAGCAGCTTGGAGGGGGCCCAGTACTTC. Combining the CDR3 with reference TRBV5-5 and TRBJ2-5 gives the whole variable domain DAGVTQSPTHLIKTRGQQVTLRCSPISGHKSVSWYQQVLGQGPQFIFQYYEKEERGRGNFPDRFSARQFPNYSSELNVNALLLGDSALYLCASSLEGAQYFGPGTRLLVL.

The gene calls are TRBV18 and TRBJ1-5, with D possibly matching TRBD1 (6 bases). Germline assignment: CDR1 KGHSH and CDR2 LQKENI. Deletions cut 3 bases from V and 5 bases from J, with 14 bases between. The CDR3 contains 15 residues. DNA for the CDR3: TGTGCCAGCTCACCCGGGACACGACAGGATCAGCCCCAGCATTTT. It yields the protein CASSPGTRQDQPQHF. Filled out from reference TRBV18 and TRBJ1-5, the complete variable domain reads NAGVMQNPRHLVRRRGQEARLRCSPMKGHSHVYWYRQLPEEGLKFMVYLQKENIIDESGMPKERFSAEFPKEGPSILRIQQVVRGDSAAYFCASSPGTRQDQPQHFGDGTRLSIL.

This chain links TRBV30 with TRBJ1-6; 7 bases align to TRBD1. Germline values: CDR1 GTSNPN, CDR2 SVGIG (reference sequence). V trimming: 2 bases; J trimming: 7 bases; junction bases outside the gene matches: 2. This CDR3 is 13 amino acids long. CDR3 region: CAWSRDRNSPLHF. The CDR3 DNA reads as TGTGCCTGGAGTAGGGACAGAAATTCACCCCTCCACTTT.

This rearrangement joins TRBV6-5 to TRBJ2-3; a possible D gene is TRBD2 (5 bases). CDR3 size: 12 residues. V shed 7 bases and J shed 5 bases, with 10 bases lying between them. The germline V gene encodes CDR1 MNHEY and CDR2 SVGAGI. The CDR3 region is CASIGAEDTQYF. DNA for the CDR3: TGTGCCAGCATAGGAGCGGAAGATACGCAGTATTTT.

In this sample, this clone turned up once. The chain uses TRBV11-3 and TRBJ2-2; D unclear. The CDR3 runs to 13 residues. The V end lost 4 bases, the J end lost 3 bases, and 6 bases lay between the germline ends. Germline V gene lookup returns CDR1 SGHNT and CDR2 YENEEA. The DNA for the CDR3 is TGTGCCAGCAGCTATAGCCACACCGGGGAGCTGTTTTTT. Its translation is CASSYSHTGELFF.

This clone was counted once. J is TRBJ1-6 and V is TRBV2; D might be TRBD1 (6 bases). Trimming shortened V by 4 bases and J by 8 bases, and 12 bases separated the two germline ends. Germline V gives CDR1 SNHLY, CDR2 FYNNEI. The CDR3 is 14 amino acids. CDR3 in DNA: TGTGCCAGCAGTGTTAACAGGGATTATTCACCCCTCCACTTT. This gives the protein CASSVNRDYSPLHF.

For the CDR3, the DNA is TGTGCCAGCAGTTACTGGAAGGGGACAGTCCTCACTGAAGCTTTCTTT. This codes for CASSYWKGTVLTEAFF. The V and J genes are TRBV6-5 and TRBJ1-1; 7 nucleotides match TRBD1. Looked up from germline, CDR1 is MNHEY and CDR2 is SVGAGI. With 1 base clipped from V and 4 bases from J, the junction kept 9 bases outside the gene matches. This CDR3 comprises 16 residues.

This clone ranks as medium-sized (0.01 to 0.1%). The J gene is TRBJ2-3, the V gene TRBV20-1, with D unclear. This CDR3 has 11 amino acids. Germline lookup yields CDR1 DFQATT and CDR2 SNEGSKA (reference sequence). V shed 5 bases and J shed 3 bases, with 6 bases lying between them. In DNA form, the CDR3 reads TGCAGTGCTCCAACGACAGATACGCAGTATTTT. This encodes CSAPTTDTQYF.

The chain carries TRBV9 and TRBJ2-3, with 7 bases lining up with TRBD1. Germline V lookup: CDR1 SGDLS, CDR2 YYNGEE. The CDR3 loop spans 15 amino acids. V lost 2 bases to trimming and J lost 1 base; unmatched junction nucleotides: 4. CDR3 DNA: TGTGCCAGCAGCGTTACAGGGGTTGGCACAGATACGCAGTATTTT. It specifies CASSVTGVGTDTQYF.